The T cell receptor (beta chain) described here comes from a study of T cells after yellow fever vaccination. Study findings and constraints: Shared CD4/CD8 clonotypes were a small share, likely from convergent recombination. Re-detected after boosting: most primary clones, more than 95% of CD4 and 80% to 90% of CD8.

It was through 5'RACE template switching that TCR cDNA was made, with a universal primer site and UMIs added. TCRdb called the 5' RACE reads again in MiXCR, with one record for every CDR3 protein. Of approximately 120,000 distinct CDR3 sequences listed, under 8% are singletons. This clonotype was recorded a few times. The antigen remains undetermined. The origin of this receptor is a man younger than 35 who received the YFV17D yellow fever vaccine. The material was CD4+ T cells sorted from PBMCs, obtained 9 to 11 days after the first yellow fever vaccination.

The CDR3 DNA reads as TGCGCCAGCAGCATTGGCCCCAGGCAGGACGAAGCTTTCTTT. This gives the protein CASSIGPRQDEAFF. The chain carries TRBV5-1 and TRBJ1-1; no clear D gene. Germline loops: CDR1 SGHRS, CDR2 YFSETQ. Trimming took 4 bases from V and 8 from J, leaving 18 bases between them. The CDR3 covers 14 residues.